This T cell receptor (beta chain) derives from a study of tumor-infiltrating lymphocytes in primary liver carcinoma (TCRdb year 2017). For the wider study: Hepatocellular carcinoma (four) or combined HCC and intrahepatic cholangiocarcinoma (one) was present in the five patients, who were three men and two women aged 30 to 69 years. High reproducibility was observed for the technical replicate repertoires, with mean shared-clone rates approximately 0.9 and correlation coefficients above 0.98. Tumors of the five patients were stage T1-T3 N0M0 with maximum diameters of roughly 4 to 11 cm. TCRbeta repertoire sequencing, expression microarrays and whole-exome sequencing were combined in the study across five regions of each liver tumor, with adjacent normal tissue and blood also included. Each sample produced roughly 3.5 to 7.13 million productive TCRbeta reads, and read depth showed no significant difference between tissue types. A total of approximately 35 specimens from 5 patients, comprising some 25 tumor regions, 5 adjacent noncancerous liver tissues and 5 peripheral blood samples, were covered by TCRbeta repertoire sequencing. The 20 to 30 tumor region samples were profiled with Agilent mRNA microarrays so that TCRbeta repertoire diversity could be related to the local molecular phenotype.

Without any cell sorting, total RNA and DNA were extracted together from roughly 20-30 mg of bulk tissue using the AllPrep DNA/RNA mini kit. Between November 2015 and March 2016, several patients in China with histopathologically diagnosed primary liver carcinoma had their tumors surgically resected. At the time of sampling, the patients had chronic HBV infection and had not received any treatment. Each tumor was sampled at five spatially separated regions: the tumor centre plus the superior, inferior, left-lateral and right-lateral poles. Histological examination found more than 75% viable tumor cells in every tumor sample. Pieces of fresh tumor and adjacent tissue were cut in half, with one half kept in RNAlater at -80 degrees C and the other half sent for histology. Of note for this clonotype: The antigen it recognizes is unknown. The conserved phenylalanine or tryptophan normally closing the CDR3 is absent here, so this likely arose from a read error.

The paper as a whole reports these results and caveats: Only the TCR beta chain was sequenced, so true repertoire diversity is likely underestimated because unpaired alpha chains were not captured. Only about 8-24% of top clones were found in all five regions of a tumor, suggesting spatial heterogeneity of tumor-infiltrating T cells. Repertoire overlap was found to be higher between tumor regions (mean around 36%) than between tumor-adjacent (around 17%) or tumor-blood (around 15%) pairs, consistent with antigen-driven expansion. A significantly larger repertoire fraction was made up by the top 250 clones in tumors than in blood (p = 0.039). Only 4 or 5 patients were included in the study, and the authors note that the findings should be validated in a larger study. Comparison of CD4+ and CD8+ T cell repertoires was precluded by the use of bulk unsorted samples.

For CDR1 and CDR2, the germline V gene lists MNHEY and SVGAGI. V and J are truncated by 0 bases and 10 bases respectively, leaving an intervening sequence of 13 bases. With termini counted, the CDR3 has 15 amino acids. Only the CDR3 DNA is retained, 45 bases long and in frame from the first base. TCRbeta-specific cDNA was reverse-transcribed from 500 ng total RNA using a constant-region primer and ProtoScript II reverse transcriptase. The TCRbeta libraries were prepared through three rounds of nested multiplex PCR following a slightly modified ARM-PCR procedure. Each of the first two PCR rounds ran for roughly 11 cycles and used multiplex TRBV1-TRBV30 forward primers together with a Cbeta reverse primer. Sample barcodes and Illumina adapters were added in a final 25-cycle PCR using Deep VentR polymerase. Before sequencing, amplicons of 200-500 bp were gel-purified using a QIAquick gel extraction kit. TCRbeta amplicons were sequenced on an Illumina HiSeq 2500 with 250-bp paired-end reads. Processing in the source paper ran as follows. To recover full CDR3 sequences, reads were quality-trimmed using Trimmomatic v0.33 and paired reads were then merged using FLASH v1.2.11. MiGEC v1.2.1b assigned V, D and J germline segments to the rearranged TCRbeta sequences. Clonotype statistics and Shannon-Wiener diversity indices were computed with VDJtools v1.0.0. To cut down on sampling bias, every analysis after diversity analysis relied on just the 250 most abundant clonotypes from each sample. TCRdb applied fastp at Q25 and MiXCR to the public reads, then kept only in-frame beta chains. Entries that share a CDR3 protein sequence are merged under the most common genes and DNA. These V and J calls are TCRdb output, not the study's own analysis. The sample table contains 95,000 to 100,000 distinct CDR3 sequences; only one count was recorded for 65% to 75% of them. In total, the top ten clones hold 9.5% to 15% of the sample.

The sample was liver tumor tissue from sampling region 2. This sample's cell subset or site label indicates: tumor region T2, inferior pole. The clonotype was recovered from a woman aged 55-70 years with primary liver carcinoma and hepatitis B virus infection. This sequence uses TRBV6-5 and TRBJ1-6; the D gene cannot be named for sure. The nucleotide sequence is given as TGTGCCAGCAGTTACTCTGGGAGTGTTCGATCACCCCTCCACTGT. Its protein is CASSYSGSVRSPLHC.